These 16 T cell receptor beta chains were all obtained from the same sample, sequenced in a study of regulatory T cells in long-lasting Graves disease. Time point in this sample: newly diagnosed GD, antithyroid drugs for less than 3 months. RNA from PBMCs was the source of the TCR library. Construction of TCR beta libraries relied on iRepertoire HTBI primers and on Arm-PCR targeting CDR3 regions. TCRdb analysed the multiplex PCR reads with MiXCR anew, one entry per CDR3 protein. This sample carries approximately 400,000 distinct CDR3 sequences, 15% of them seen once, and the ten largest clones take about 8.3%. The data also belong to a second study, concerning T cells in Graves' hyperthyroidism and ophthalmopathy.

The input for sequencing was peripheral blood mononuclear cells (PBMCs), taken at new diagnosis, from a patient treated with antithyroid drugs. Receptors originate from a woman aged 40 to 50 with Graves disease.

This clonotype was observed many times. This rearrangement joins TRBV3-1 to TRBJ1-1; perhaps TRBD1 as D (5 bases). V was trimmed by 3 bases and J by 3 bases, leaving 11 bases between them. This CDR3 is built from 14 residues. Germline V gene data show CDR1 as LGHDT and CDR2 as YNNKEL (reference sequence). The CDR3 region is CASSHLPGDTEAFF. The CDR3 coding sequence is TGTGCCAGCAGCCACCTACCGGGGGACACTGAAGCTTTCTTT.

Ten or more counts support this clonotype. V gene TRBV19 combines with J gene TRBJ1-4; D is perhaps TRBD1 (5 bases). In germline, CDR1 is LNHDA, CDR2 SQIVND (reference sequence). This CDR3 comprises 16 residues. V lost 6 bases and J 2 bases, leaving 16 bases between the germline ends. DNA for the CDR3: TGTGCCAGTAGGTTTACACCGGGACGGACTAATGAAAAACTGTTTTTT. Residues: CASRFTPGRTNEKLFF.

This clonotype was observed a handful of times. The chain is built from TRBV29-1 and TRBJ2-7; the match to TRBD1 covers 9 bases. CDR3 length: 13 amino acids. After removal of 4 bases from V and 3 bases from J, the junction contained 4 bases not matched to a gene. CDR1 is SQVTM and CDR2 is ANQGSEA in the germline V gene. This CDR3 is CSVGRGQGYEQYF. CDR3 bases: TGCAGCGTTGGCCGGGGACAGGGCTACGAGCAGTACTTC.

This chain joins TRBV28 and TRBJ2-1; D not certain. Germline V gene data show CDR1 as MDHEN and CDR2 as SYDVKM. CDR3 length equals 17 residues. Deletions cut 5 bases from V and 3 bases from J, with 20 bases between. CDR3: CASSLLVATTHYNEQFF. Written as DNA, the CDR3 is TGTGCCAGCAGTCTCCTAGTCGCGACCACCCACTACAATGAGCAGTTCTTC.

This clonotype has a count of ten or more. CDR3 DNA: TGTGCCAGCAGTAGAGGACAGGGGGCAGATACGCAGTATTTT. The encoded protein is CASSRGQGADTQYF. This rearrangement joins TRBV12-3 or TRBV12-4 to TRBJ2-3, with TRBD1 identical over 10 bases. J lost 4 bases, V lost 5 bases, and 3 bases had no gene match. The length of the CDR3 is 14 residues.

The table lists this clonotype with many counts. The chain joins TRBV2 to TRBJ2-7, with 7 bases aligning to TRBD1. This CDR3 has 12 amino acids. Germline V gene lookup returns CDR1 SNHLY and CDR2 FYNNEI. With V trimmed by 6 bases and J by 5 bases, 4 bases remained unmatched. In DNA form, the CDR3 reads TGTGCCAGCAGCAACAGGGGCCACGAGCAGTACTTC. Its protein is CASSNRGHEQYF.

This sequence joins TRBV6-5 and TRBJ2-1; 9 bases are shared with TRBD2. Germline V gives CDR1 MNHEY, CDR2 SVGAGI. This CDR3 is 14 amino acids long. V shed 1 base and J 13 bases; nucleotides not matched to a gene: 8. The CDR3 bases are TGTGCCAGCAGTTACTTGGGGGAGCGGGAGGCACAGTTCTTC. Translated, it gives CASSYLGEREAQFF.

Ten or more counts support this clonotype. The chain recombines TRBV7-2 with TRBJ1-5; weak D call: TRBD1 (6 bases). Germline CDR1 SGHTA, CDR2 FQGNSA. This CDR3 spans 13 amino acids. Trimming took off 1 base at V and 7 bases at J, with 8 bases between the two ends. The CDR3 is CASSLGQEQPQHF. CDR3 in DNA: TGTGCCAGCAGCTTAGGACAGGAGCAGCCCCAGCATTTT.

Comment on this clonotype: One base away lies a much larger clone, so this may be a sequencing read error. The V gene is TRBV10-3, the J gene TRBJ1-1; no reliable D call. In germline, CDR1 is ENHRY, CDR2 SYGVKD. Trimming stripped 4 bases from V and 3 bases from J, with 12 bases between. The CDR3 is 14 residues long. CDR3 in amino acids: CAISAWDEDTEAFF. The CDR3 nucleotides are TGTGCCATCAGTGCCTGGGATGAAGACACTGAAGCTTTCTTT.

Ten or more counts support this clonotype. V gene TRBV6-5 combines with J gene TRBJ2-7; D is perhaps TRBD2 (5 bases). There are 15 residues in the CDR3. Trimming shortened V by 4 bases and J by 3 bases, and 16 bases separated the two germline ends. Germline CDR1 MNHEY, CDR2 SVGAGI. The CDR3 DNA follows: TGTGCCAGCAGTTCTTTCCGACTAACTAACTACGAGCAGTACTTC. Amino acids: CASSSFRLTNYEQYF.

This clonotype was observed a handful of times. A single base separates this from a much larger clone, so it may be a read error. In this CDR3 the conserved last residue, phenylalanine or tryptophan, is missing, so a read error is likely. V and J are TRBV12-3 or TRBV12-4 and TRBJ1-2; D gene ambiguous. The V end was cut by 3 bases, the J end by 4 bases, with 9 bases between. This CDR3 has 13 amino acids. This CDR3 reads CASSFNGPYGYTL. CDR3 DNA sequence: TGTGCCAGCAGTTTCAACGGGCCCTATGGCTACACCCTC.

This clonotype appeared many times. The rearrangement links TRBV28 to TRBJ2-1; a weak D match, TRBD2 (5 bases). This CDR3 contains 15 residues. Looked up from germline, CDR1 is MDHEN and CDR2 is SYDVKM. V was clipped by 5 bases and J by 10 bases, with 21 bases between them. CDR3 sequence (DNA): TGTGCCAGCAGTAACCGGGCTCCACCTTCGGGAGAGCAGTTCTTC. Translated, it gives CASSNRAPPSGEQFF.

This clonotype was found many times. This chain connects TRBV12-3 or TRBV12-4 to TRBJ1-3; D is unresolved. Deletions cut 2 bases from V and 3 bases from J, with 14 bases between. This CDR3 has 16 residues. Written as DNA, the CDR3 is TGTGCCAGCAGTTTAAAGCGTCTCCAGTTTGGAAACACCATATATTTT. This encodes CASSLKRLQFGNTIYF.

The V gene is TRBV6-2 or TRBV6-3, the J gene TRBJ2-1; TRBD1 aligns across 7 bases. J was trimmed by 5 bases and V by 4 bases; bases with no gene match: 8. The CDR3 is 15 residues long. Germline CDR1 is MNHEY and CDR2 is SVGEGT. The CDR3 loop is CASSLMDRIDNEQFF. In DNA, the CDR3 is TGTGCCAGCAGTTTAATGGACAGGATTGACAATGAGCAGTTCTTC.

This CDR3 is CSARNTEAFF. As DNA, the CDR3 is TGCAGTGCTAGGAACACTGAAGCTTTCTTT. The V gene is TRBV20-1, the J gene TRBJ1-1; D not certain. V lost 3 bases and J lost 1, with 0 bases in between. Germline CDR1 DFQATT, CDR2 SNEGSKA (reference sequence). The CDR3 length is 10 residues.

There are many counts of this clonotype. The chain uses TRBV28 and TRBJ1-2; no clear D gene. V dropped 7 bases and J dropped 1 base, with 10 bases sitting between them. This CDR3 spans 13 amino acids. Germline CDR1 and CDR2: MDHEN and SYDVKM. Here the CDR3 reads CASTEGINYGYTF. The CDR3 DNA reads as TGTGCCAGCACCGAAGGGATTAACTATGGCTACACCTTC.